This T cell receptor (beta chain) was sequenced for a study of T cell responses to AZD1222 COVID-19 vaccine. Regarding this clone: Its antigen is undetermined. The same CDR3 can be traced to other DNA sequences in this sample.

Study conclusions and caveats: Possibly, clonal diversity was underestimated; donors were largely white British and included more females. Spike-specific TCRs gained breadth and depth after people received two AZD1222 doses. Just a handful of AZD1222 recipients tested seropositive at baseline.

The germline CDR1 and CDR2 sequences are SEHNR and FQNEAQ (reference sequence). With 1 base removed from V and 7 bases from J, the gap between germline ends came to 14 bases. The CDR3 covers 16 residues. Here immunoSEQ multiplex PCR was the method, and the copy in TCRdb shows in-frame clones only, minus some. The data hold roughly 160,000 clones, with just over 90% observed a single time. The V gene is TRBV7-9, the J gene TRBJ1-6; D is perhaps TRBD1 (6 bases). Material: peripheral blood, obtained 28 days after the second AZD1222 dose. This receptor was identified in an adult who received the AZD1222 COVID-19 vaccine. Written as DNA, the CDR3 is TGTGCCAGCAGCTTAGGACATGGGGGGCAAAATTCACCCCTCCACTTT. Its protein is CASSLGHGGQNSPLHF.